These T cell receptor beta chains were read from a single sample in a study of blood T cells in healthy people across ages. MiXCR, applied by TCRdb to the 5' RACE reads, yields one record per CDR3 protein. The table lists approximately 1,700,000 distinct CDR3 sequences, around 40% of them singletons. Material for sequencing was blood. The receptors stem from a human donor in good health. CDR3s include the opening cysteine and the closing phenylalanine or tryptophan. The D gene is left open where the match is weak. Size is omitted from some rows. Given values are once, few, many or a class for expanded clones.

>few|TRBJ1-2|TRBV20-1|12|TRBD1
TGCAGTGCTCCTGACAGGGAGATCGGCTACACCTTC
CSAPDREIGYTF
>once|TRBJ1-6|TRBV5-6|14|NA
TGTGCCAGCAGCTTGAGGACAGCTAATTCACCCCTCCACTTT
CASSLRTANSPLHF
>few|TRBJ2-7|TRBV10-3|14|NA
TGTGCCATCAGTGACTCGAGGACATCCTACGAGCAGTACTTC
CAISDSRTSYEQYF
>NA|TRBJ1-4|TRBV6-5|15|TRBD1
TGTGCCAGCAGTCGACAACAGGGGCCTTTCGGAAAACTGTTTTTT
CASSRQQGPFGKLFF
>few|TRBJ2-7|TRBV28|15|TRBD1
TGTGCCAGCAGTTCCTCTCACAGGGGGGCCTACGAGCAGTACTTC
CASSSSHRGAYEQYF
>NA|TRBJ1-1|TRBV7-6|13|NA
TGTGCCAGCAGCTTACGGTCGGGGATTGAAGCTTTCTTT
CASSLRSGIEAFF
>NA|TRBJ2-3|TRBV12-5|18|NA
TGTGCTAGTGGTTTGGTAGAGGACGGGACCACCCGCGCAGATACGCAGTATTTT
CASGLVEDGTTRADTQYF
>few|TRBJ2-5|TRBV20-1|13|NA
TGCAGTGCTAGGTTGGGAGGATCCGAGACCCAGTACTTC
CSARLGGSETQYF
>NA|TRBJ1-2|TRBV6-5|13|NA
TGTGCCAGCAGACGCGCAGACCCATATGGCTACACCTTC
CASRRADPYGYTF
>NA|TRBJ1-4|TRBV4-3|15|NA
TGCGCCAGCAGCCTCGCAAGTATAATGGGGGAAAAACTGTTTTTT
CASSLASIMGEKLFF
>NA|TRBJ2-7|TRBV12-3/TRBV12-4|16|NA
TGTGCCAGCAGTTTTATCTCAGCGCTTTTGGACAACGAGCAGTACTTC
CASSFISALLDNEQYF
>NA|TRBJ2-3|TRBV6-1|14|TRBD1
TGTGCCAGCAGCCACACCACAGGGGAAGATACGCAGTATTTT
CASSHTTGEDTQYF
>few|TRBJ1-2|TRBV5-6|14|TRBD1
TGTGCCAGCAGCCAGGGACAGTTTAACTATGGCTACACCTTC
CASSQGQFNYGYTF
>few|TRBJ2-7|TRBV7-9|14|NA
TGTGCCAGCAGCTTGAGGACAGAAGTGTTCGAGCAGTACTTC
CASSLRTEVFEQYF
>NA|TRBJ1-6|TRBV6-2/TRBV6-3|18|NA
TGTGCCAGCAGTCCCCACTCCCGACAGGCGCTGAATAATTCACCCCTCCACTTT
CASSPHSRQALNNSPLHF
>few|TRBJ2-5|TRBV28|15|NA
TGTGCCAGCAGTTTGGTTGGGGCAGGGACGGAGACCCAGTACTTC
CASSLVGAGTETQYF
>many|TRBJ2-5|TRBV5-1|14|NA
TGTGCCAGCAGCCCTCGGGGGACCCAAGAGACCCAGTACTTC
CASSPRGTQETQYF
>NA|TRBJ1-2|TRBV28|13|NA
TGTGCCAGCAGTAGTGAGGTTTACTATGGCTACACCTTC
CASSSEVYYGYTF
>NA|TRBJ2-3|TRBV7-3|15|TRBD1
TGTGCCAGCAGCCTAACGACAGGGGACGTAGATACGCAGTATTTT
CASSLTTGDVDTQYF
>once|TRBJ2-7|TRBV20-1|18|NA
TGCAGTGCTAGAGATCAGCCGACTGGCACTTCGGACTCCTACGAGCAGTACTTC
CSARDQPTGTSDSYEQYF
>few|TRBJ1-2|TRBV2|15|TRBD1
TGTGCCAGCACCCGGGACAGGGATTATAGCTATGGCTACACCTTC
CASTRDRDYSYGYTF
>NA|TRBJ2-5|TRBV2|13|NA
TGTGCCAGCAGTGACGGCTCCCAAGAGACCCAGTACTTC
CASSDGSQETQYF
>NA|TRBJ1-6|TRBV27|14|TRBD1
TGTGCCAGCAGGTATTCGACAGGGAATTCACCCCTCCACTTT
CASRYSTGNSPLHF
>NA|TRBJ1-1|TRBV4-1|12|NA
TGCGCCAGCAGCCAAGAAGCTTACGGAGCTTTCTTT
CASSQEAYGAFF
>NA|TRBJ1-4|TRBV29-1|16|NA
TGCAGCGTTGAAATCGAATCAGGACCAAATAATGAAAAACTGTTTTTT
CSVEIESGPNNEKLFF
>NA|TRBJ2-7|TRBV24-1|13|TRBD1
TGTGCCACCAGTCAGACAGGGGTCTACGAGCAGTATTTC
CATSQTGVYEQYF
>once|TRBJ2-1|TRBV3-1|13|NA
TGTGCCAGCAGCCAGAAACGAGGGAATGAGCAGTTCTTC
CASSQKRGNEQFF
>NA|TRBJ2-1|TRBV6-5|15|TRBD2
TGTGCCAGCGCAATAGCGGGGGGGTCCTACAATGAGCAGTTCTTC
CASAIAGGSYNEQFF
>NA|TRBJ2-5|TRBV12-3/TRBV12-4|14|NA
TGTGCCAGCAGTCCTCAAGGGACTTTCGGGACCCAGTACTTC
CASSPQGTFGTQYF
>few|TRBJ2-1|TRBV18|17|TRBD2
TGTGCCAGCTCACCGGTGAAACTAGCGGGGGGAAACAATGAGCAGTTCTTC
CASSPVKLAGGNNEQFF
>few|TRBJ1-1|TRBV20-1|14|TRBD1
TGCAGTGCTAGCCTACAGGGGGCGTTCACTGAAGCTTTCTTT
CSASLQGAFTEAFF
>NA|TRBJ2-5|TRBV20-1|14|TRBD1
TGCAGTGCTAGATCGGCTACAGGGGAGGAGACCCAGTACTTC
CSARSATGEETQYF
>few|TRBJ1-1|TRBV7-2|16|NA
TGTGCCAGCAGCTGGGGCTACAGGAGAACGAACACTGAAGCTTTCTTT
CASSWGYRRTNTEAFF
>NA|TRBJ1-2|TRBV6-2/TRBV6-3|13|NA
TGTGCCAGCAGTTATTCGGGGGCGCCGGGCTACACCTTC
CASSYSGAPGYTF
>NA|TRBJ2-1|TRBV6-2/TRBV6-3|17|TRBD1
TGTGCCAGCAGTTCACCAAGACAGGGGGCTTTCTACAATGAGCAGTTCTTC
CASSSPRQGAFYNEQFF
>few|TRBJ2-5|TRBV6-6|14|NA
TGTGCCAGCAGGGGCGGACGCCGGGTCGAGACCCAGTACTTC
CASRGGRRVETQYF
>NA|TRBJ2-7|TRBV13|16|TRBD1
TGTGCCAGCAGCTCAGCCGGGACAGGGGGGCCCTACGAGCAGTACTTC
CASSSAGTGGPYEQYF
>NA|TRBJ2-7|TRBV18|13|TRBD1
TGTGCCAGCTCAACTGACAGGGGGTTCGAGCAGTACTTC
CASSTDRGFEQYF
>NA|TRBJ1-2|TRBV10-3|13|NA
TGTGCCATCAGTGACAGTTCTAACTATGGCTACACCTTC
CAISDSSNYGYTF
>NA|TRBJ1-1|TRBV20-1|12|NA
TGCAGTGCTCCGGGCCTCAACACTGAAGCTTTCTTT
CSAPGLNTEAFF
>few|TRBJ1-2|TRBV5-5|15|NA
TGTGCCAGCAGCCTTGGCGTGGGGCTCATCTATGGCTACACCTTC
CASSLGVGLIYGYTF
>NA|TRBJ2-7|TRBV6-6|16|NA
TGTGCCAGCAGTTTTCGAACAAGTCAAATCAGGGACGAGCAGTACTTC
CASSFRTSQIRDEQYF
>few|TRBJ2-3|TRBV7-2|13|TRBD2
TGTGCCAGCAGCGAGCGACTAGCTAGTACGCAGTATTTT
CASSERLASTQYF
>few|TRBJ1-4|TRBV12-3/TRBV12-4|13|NA
TGTGCCAGCGGAAGACAGGACTGGGAAAAACTGTTTTTT
CASGRQDWEKLFF
>once|TRBJ1-1|TRBV6-6|12|NA
TGTGCCAGCAGGACACAGGTCTCTGAAGCTTTCTTT
CASRTQVSEAFF
>NA|TRBJ2-1|TRBV4-3|15|NA
TGCGCCAGCAGCCAACGACAGGTTTGGGGCGATGAGCAGTTCTTC
CASSQRQVWGDEQFF
>NA|TRBJ2-3|TRBV13|14|NA
TGTGCCAGCGGCTCCTCCAGGGACACAGATACGCAGTATTTT
CASGSSRDTDTQYF
>NA|TRBJ1-2|TRBV2|14|NA
TGTGCCAGCAGTCGATCGGGGGCGAACTATGGCTACACCTTC
CASSRSGANYGYTF
>NA|TRBJ2-7|TRBV7-2|13|TRBD1
TGTGCCGGCAGCTTACAGGGGATGGGCGAGCAGTACTTC
CAGSLQGMGEQYF
>NA|TRBJ1-1|TRBV27|14|NA
TGTGCCAGCAGTTTAACGGAGGGGGACACTGAAGCTTTCTTT
CASSLTEGDTEAFF
>NA|TRBJ1-2|TRBV7-2|15|NA
TGTGCCAGCAGCTTAGCACCGGGGTCCAGATCTGGCGACACCTTC
CASSLAPGSRSGDTF
>few|TRBJ2-7|TRBV4-1|15|NA
TGCGCCAGCAGCCAAGATTCAAAGGTCCCCTACGAGCAGTACTTC
CASSQDSKVPYEQYF
>few|TRBJ1-1|TRBV29-1|13|NA
TGCAGCGTTGGTGGTGGGGGAAGGACTGAAGCTTTCTTT
CSVGGGGRTEAFF
>NA|TRBJ1-5|TRBV6-2/TRBV6-3|13|NA
TGTGCCAGCAGCCCTCGCGGTCAGCAGCCCCAGCATTTT
CASSPRGQQPQHF
>few|TRBJ1-2|TRBV29-1|12|NA
TGCAGCGGAAGGGACGACCTCTATGGCTACACCTTC
CSGRDDLYGYTF